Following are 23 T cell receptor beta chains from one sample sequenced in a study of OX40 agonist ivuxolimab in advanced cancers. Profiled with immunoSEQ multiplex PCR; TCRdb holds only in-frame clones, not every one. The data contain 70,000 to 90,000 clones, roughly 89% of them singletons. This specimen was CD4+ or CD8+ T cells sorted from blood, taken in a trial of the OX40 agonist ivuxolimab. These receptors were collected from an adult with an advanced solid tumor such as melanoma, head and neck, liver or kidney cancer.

CDR3: CASSLGDTLLADEQYF. CDR3 in DNA: TGTGCCAGCAGCCTAGGGGACACCCTTCTCGCGGACGAGCAGTACTTC. V and J are TRBV11-3 and TRBJ2-7, with D perhaps matching TRBD1 (6 bases). Trimming left V 5 bases short and J 5 bases short, with 22 bases between. This CDR3 is 16 amino acids long. CDR1 is SGHNT and CDR2 is YENEEA in the germline V gene.

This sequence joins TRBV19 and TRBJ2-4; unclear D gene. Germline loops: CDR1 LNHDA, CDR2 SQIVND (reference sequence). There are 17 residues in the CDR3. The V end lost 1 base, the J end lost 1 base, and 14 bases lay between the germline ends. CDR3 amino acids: CASSIVSWAMAKNIQYF. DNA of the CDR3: TGTGCCAGTAGTATAGTGTCCTGGGCTATGGCCAAAAACATTCAGTACTTC.

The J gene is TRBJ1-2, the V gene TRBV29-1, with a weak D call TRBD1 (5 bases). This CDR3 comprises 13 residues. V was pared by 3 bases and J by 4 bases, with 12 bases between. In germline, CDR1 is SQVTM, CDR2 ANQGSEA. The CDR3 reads CSVEPREGYGYTF. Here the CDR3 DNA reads TGCAGCGTTGAGCCCAGGGAGGGCTATGGCTACACCTTC.

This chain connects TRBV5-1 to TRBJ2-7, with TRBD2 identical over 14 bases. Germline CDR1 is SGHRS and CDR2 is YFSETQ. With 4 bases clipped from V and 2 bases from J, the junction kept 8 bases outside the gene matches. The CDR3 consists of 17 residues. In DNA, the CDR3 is TGCGCCAGCAGCCTTCGACTAGCGGGAGGGCGGACCTACGAGCAGTACTTC. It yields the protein CASSLRLAGGRTYEQYF.

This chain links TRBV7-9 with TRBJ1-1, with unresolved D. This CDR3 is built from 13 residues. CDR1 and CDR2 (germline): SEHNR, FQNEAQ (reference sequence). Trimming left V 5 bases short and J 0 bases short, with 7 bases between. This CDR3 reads CASSPFVNTEAFF. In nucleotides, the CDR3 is TGTGCCAGCAGCCCCTTCGTGAACACTGAAGCTTTCTTT.

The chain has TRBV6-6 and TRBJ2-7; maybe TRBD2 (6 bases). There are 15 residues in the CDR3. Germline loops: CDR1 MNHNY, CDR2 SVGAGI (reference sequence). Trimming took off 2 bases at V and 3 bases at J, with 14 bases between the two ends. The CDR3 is CASSYRRLVGYEQYF. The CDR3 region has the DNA TGTGCCAGCAGTTACCGCAGACTAGTTGGCTACGAGCAGTACTTC.

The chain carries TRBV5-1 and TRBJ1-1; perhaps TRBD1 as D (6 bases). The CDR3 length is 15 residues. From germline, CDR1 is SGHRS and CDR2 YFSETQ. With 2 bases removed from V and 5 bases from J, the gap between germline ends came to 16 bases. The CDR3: CASSFGGVRGTEAFF. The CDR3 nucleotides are TGCGCCAGCAGCTTTGGGGGCGTGAGGGGGACTGAAGCTTTCTTT.

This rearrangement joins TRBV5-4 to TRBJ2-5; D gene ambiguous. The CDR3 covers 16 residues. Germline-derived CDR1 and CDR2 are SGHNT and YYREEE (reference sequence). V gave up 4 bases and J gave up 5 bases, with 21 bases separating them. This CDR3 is CASSHDMGLGEETQYF. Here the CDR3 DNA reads TGTGCCAGCAGCCACGACATGGGGTTGGGTGAGGAGACCCAGTACTTC.

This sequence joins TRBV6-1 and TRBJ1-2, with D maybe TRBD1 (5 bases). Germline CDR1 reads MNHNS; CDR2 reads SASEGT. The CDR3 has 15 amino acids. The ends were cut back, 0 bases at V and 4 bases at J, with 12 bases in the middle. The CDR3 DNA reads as TGTGCCAGCAGTGAAGCTGCGGACACCATCTATGGCTACACCTTC. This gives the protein CASSEAADTIYGYTF.

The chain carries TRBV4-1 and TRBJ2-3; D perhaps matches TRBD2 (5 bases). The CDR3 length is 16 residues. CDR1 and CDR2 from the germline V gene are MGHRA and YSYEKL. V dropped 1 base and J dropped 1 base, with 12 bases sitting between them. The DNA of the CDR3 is TGCGCCAGCAGCCAAGTTGTCGGGATTCGCACAGATACGCAGTATTTT. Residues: CASSQVVGIRTDTQYF.

CDR3 region: CASSPGPPLSYEQYF. The CDR3 DNA is TGTGCCAGCAGTCCCGGACCACCCCTCTCCTACGAGCAGTACTTC. The chain employs TRBV27 and TRBJ2-7; D uncertain. Germline V gene sequence: CDR1 MNHEY, CDR2 SMNVEV (reference sequence). The CDR3 consists of 15 residues. V was trimmed by 5 bases and J by 0 bases, leaving 14 bases between them.

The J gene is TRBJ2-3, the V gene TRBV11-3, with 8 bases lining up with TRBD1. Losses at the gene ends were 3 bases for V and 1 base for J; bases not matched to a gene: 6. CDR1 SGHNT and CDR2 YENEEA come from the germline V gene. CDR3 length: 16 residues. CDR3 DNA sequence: TGTGCCAGCAGCTTGGAAGGACAGGGTCGCACAGATACGCAGTATTTT. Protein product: CASSLEGQGRTDTQYF.

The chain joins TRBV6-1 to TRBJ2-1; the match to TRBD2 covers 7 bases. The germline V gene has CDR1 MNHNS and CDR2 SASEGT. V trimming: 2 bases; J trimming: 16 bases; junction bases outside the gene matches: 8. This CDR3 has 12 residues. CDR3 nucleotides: TGTGCCAGCAGTGAATGGGAGGGCGGCGTTTTCTTC. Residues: CASSEWEGGVFF.

DNA of the CDR3: TGCGCCAGCAGCTTGTTGTCAGGGGGCGAGCAGTACTTC. It codes for CASSLLSGGEQYF. V usage is TRBV5-1 and J usage is TRBJ2-7; 7 nucleotides align to TRBD1. V shed 1 base and J 6 bases; nucleotides not matched to a gene: 4. This CDR3 contains 13 residues. In germline, CDR1 is SGHRS, CDR2 YFSETQ. Full variable domain (missing parts from reference TRBV5-1 and TRBJ2-7): KAGVTQTPRYLIKTRGQQVTLSCSPISGHRSVSWYQQTPGQGLQFLFEYFSETQRNKGNFPGRFSGRQFSNSRSEMNVSTLELGDSALYLCASSLLSGGEQYFGPGTRLTVT.

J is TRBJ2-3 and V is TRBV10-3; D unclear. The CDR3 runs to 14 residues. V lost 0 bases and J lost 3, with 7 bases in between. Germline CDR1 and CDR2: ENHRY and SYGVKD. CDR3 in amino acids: CAISESPVTDTQYF. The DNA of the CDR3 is TGTGCCATCAGTGAGTCGCCGGTTACAGATACGCAGTATTTT.

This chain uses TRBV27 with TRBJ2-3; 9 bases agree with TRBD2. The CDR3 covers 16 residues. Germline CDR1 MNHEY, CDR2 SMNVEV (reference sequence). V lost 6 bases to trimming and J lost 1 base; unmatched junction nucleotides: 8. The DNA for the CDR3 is TGTGCCAGCAGCCGTGTTAGCGGGAGAGGCACAGATACGCAGTATTTT. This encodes CASSRVSGRGTDTQYF.

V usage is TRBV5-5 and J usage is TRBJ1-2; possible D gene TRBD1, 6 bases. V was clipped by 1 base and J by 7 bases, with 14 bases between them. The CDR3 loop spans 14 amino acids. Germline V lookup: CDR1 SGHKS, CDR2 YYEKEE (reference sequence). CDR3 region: CASSLWGTQGGYTF. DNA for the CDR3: TGTGCCAGCAGCTTGTGGGGGACACAGGGTGGCTACACCTTC.

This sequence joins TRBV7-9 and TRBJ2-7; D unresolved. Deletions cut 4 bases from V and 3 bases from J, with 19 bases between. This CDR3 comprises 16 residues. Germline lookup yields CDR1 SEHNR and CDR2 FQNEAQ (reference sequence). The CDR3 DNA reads TGTGCCAGCAGCTCATCAGGAACCGTAGAACTCTACGAGCAGTACTTC. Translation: CASSSSGTVELYEQYF.

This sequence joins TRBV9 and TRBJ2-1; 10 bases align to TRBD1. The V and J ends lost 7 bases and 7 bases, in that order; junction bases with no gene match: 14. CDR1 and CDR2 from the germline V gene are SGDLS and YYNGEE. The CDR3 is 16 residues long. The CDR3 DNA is TGTGCCAGCTCCACTAAGACAGGGGGCGCTTGGAATGAGCAGTTCTTC. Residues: CASSTKTGGAWNEQFF.

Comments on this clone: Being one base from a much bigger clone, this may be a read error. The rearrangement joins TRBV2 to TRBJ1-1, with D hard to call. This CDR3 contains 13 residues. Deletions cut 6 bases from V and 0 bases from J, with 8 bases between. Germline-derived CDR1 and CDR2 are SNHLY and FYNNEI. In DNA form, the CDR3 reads TGTGCCAGCAGAGGCAACTTGAACACTGAAGCTTTCTTT. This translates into CASRGNLNTEAFF.

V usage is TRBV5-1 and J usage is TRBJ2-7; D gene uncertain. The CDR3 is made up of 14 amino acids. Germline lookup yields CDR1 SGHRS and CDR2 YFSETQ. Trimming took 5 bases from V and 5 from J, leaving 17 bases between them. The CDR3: CASSRALQAHEQYF. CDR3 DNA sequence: TGCGCCAGCAGTCGGGCCTTGCAGGCCCACGAGCAGTACTTC.

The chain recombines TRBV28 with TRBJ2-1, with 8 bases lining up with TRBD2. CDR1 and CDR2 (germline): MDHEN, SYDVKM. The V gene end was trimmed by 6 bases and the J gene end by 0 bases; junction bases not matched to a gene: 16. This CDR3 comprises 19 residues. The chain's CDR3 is CASRPQDGKRESSYNEQFF. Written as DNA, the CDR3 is TGTGCCAGCAGACCTCAAGACGGCAAGCGGGAGTCCTCCTACAATGAGCAGTTCTTC.

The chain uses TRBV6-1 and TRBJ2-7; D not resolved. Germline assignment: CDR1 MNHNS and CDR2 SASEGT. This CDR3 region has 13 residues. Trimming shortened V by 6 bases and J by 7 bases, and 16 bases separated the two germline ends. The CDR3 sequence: CASRAPWVEEQYF. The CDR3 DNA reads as TGTGCCAGCAGGGCCCCTTGGGTTGAGGAGCAGTACTTC.